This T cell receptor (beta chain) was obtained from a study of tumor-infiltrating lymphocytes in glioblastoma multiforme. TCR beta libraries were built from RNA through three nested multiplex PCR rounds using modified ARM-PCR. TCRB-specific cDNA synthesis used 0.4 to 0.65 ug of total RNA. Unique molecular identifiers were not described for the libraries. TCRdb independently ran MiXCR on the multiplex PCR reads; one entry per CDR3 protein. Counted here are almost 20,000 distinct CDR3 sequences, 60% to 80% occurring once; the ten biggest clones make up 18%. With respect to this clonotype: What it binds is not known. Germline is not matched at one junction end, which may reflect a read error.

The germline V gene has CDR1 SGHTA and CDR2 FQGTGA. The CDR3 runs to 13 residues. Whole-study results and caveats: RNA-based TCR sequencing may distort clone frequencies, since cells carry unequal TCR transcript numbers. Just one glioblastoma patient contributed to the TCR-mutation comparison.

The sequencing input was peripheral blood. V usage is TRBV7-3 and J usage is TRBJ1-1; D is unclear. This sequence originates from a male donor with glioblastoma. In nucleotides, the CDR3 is TGTGCCAGCAGTTTGACCCCTGACACTGAAACTTTCTTT. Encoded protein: CASSLTPDTETFF.